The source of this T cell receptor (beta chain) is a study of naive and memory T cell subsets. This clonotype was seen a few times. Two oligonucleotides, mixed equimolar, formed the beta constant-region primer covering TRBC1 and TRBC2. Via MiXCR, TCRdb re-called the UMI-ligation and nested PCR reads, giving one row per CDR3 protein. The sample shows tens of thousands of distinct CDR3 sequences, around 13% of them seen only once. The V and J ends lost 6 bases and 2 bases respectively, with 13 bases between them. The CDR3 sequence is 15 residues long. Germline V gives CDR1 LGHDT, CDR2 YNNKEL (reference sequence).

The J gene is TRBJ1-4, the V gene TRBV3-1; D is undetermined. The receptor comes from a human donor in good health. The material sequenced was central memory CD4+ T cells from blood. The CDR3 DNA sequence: TGTGCCAGCAGGGCTGGGCAGTCGACTAATGAAAAACTGTTTTTT. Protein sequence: CASRAGQSTNEKLFF.